The clone carrying this T cell receptor (beta chain) was counted a single time. The data were obtained in a study of T cell changes during pregnancy in multiple sclerosis. CDR1 is ENHRY, CDR2 SYGVKD, per germline. Trimming took 8 bases from V and 2 from J; bases not matched to a gene: 5. The CDR3 has 14 residues. TCRdb's copy holds only in-frame clones and misses some; the assay was immunoSEQ multiplex PCR. This sample has approximately 110,000 clones, with more than 85% found just once. The source material was peripheral blood, sampled in the third trimester of pregnancy. This clonotype originated in a female donor with multiple sclerosis, enrolled in a pregnancy study. This chain uses TRBV10-3 with TRBJ1-5, with 8 bases fitting TRBD1. The CDR3 region has the DNA TGTGCCATCTCCGCGACAGGGGGCAATCAGCCCCAGCATTTT. Translated: CAISATGGNQPQHF.